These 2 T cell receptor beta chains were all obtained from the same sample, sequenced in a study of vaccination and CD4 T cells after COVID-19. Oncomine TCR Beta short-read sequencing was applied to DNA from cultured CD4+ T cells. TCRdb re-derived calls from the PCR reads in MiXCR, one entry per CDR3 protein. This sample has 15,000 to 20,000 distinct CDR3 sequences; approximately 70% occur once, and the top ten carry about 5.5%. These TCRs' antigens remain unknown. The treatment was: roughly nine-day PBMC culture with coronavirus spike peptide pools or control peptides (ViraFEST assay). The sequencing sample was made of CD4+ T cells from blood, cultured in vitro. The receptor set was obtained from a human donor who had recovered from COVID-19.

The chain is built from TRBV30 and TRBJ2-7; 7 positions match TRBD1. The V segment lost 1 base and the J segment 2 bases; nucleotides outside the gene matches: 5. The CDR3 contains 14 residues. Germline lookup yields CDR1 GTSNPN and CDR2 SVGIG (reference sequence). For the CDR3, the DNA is TGTGCCTGGAGTGAGGGACAGCCACCCTACGAGCAGTACTTC. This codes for CAWSEGQPPYEQYF.

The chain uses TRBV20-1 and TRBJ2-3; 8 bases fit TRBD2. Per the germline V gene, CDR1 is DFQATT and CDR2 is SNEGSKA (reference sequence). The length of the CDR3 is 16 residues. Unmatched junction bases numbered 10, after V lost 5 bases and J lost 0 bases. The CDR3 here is CSASYGSGASTDTQYF. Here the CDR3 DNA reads TGCAGTGCTTCTTATGGTAGCGGGGCTAGCACAGATACGCAGTATTTT.